The 32 T cell receptor beta chains given below trace back to one sample, sequenced in a study of PD-L1 blockade in urothelial cancer. Method: immunoSEQ multiplex PCR; TCRdb's copy keeps in-frame clones and lacks some. The sample has 30,000 to 40,000 clones; about 85% are singletons. Time point denoted: pretreatment peripheral blood. The source material was PBMCs, sampled around atezolizumab (anti-PD-L1) treatment. These receptors all come from an elderly man with urothelial cancer.

The gene calls are TRBV4-2 and TRBJ2-6; 10 bases are a match to TRBD2. In germline, CDR1 is LGHNA, CDR2 YNFKEQ. The J segment lost 0 bases and the V segment lost 4 bases, leaving 15 bases of the junction unmatched. The CDR3 extends over 21 amino acids. Written as DNA, the CDR3 is TGTGCCAGCAGCCCCAGGGCCATAACTAGCGGGGTAAGCTCTGGGGCCAACGTCCTGACTTTC. Translating gives CASSPRAITSGVSSGANVLTF.

The V gene is TRBV5-1, the J gene TRBJ2-1; D may be TRBD1 (5 bases). The CDR3 spans 18 residues. Germline V gives CDR1 SGHRS, CDR2 YFSETQ. V lost 4 bases and J lost 5, with 25 bases in between. This CDR3 is CASSPWPQGERLDNEQFF. The CDR3 DNA reads as TGCGCCAGCAGCCCCTGGCCCCAGGGCGAACGACTGGACAATGAGCAGTTCTTC. The full variable domain, in which reference TRBV5-1 and TRBJ2-1 provide the parts outside the CDR3, is KAGVTQTPRYLIKTRGQQVTLSCSPISGHRSVSWYQQTPGQGLQFLFEYFSETQRNKGNFPGRFSGRQFSNSRSEMNVSTLELGDSALYLCASSPWPQGERLDNEQFFGPGTRLTVL.

The chain is built from TRBV18 and TRBJ1-2; 9 bases align to TRBD1. Germline CDR1 KGHSH, CDR2 LQKENI. V shed 1 base, J shed 4 bases, and the junction held 7 bases outside the gene matches. CDR3 size: 16 residues. The CDR3 here is CASSPQTGQGSYGYTF. The CDR3 bases are TGTGCCAGCTCACCACAGACGGGACAGGGAAGCTATGGCTACACCTTC.

The chain joins TRBV29-1 to TRBJ2-3; 7 positions agree with TRBD2. The length of the CDR3 is 14 residues. The ends lost 6 bases at V and 0 bases at J; junction bases unmatched: 6. Per the germline V gene, CDR1 is SQVTM and CDR2 is ANQGSEA. The CDR3 DNA sequence: TGCAGCGTAAGCGGGGTTTTAAGCACAGATACGCAGTATTTT. Protein product: CSVSGVLSTDTQYF.

J is TRBJ1-5 and V is TRBV19; D is undetermined. The CDR3 has 14 residues. Germline V gene data show CDR1 as LNHDA and CDR2 as SQIVND (reference sequence). Trimming pared 3 bases from V and 1 base from J, leaving 7 bases between. The CDR3 loop reads CASSISRSNQPQHF. CDR3 in DNA: TGTGCCAGTAGTATCAGTCGCAGCAATCAGCCCCAGCATTTT.

V and J are TRBV19 and TRBJ2-3, with 9 bases identical to TRBD1. The CDR3 runs to 15 residues. CDR1 is LNHDA, CDR2 SQIVND, per germline (reference sequence). J was trimmed by 1 base and V by 6 bases; bases with no gene match: 5. The CDR3 region is CASRDTGGGTDTQYF. The CDR3 region has the DNA TGTGCCAGTAGAGATACAGGGGGCGGCACAGATACGCAGTATTTT.

V is TRBV30 and J is TRBJ1-5; no reliable D call. The CDR3 extends over 13 amino acids. CDR1 and CDR2 (germline): GTSNPN, SVGIG (reference sequence). V was clipped by 4 bases and J by 0 bases, with 7 bases between them. This CDR3 reads CAWTRDSNQPQHF. The CDR3 DNA is TGTGCCTGGACGAGGGATAGCAATCAGCCCCAGCATTTT.

The chain joins TRBV30 to TRBJ2-7; 8 bases line up with TRBD2. J lost 4 bases, V lost 0 bases, and 5 bases had no gene match. This CDR3 is built from 14 residues. Germline values: CDR1 GTSNPN, CDR2 SVGIG (reference sequence). In DNA form, the CDR3 reads TGTGCCTGGAGTGTCGGGAGGGCCGATTACGAGCAGTACTTC. Translating gives CAWSVGRADYEQYF.

This clone is medium-sized in the sample. V is TRBV29-1 and J is TRBJ1-5, with 10 bases that match TRBD1. The germline CDR1 and CDR2 sequences are SQVTM and ANQGSEA. Unmatched junction bases numbered 8, after V lost 2 bases and J lost 4 bases. CDR3 length: 16 amino acids. CDR3 residues: CSVEYLGTGDNQPQHF. The CDR3 bases are TGCAGCGTTGAATATCTAGGGACAGGGGATAATCAGCCCCAGCATTTT.

This clone came up a few times. The chain has TRBV5-1 and TRBJ2-5; TRBD1 agrees at 8 bases. With V trimmed by 4 bases and J by 5 bases, 13 bases remained unmatched. There are 16 residues in the CDR3. Germline loops: CDR1 SGHRS, CDR2 YFSETQ. The CDR3 nucleotides are TGCGCCAGCAGCCGTAGGGCCCAGGGGGCGGATGAGACCCAGTACTTC. Translated: CASSRRAQGADETQYF. Based on the CDR3 plus reference TRBV5-1 and TRBJ2-5, the full variable domain is KAGVTQTPRYLIKTRGQQVTLSCSPISGHRSVSWYQQTPGQGLQFLFEYFSETQRNKGNFPGRFSGRQFSNSRSEMNVSTLELGDSALYLCASSRRAQGADETQYFGPGTRLLVL.

The chain is built from TRBV7-2 and TRBJ1-3, with D maybe TRBD1 (5 bases). The V gene's germline CDR1 is SGHTA and CDR2 FQGNSA. The CDR3 extends over 18 amino acids. Trimming cost V 1 base and J 0 bases, with 16 bases left between them. The CDR3: CASSLVIFGGSSGNTIYF. The CDR3 DNA reads as TGTGCCAGCAGCTTAGTCATATTTGGGGGGAGCTCTGGAAACACCATATATTTT. Filled out from reference TRBV7-2 and TRBJ1-3, the complete variable domain reads GAGVSQSPSNKVTEKGKDVELRCDPISGHTALYWYRQSLGQGLEFLIYFQGNSAPDKSGLPSDRFSAERTGGSVSTLTIQRTQQEDSAVYLCASSLVIFGGSSGNTIYFGEGSWLTVV.

This sequence joins TRBV6-6 and TRBJ1-2; D gene uncertain. Per the germline V gene, CDR1 is MNHNY and CDR2 is SVGAGI (reference sequence). This CDR3 region has 13 residues. V lost 4 bases to trimming and J lost 8 bases, with 14 bases between them. CDR3 nucleotide sequence: TGTGCCAGCAGTTTATCAGGATCTCGCGGCTACACCTTC. It is translated as CASSLSGSRGYTF.

This clone was seen just once. This chain uses TRBV10-3 with TRBJ2-7, with 10 positions matching TRBD1. Unmatched junction bases numbered 5, after V lost 8 bases and J lost 1 base. Looked up from germline, CDR1 is ENHRY and CDR2 is SYGVKD. The CDR3 is 14 amino acids. CDR3 residues: CAIASGQGSYEQYF. DNA of the CDR3: TGTGCCATCGCGTCGGGACAGGGGTCCTACGAGCAGTACTTC.

The chain recombines TRBV4-3 with TRBJ2-1, with TRBD2 matching 9 bases. Germline V CDR1 and CDR2: LGHNA, YSLEER. Trimming at V came to 0 bases and at J to 2 bases, leaving 14 bases not matched to a gene. CDR3 size: 20 residues. The CDR3 DNA is TGCGCCAGCAGCCAAGATTTAGTCCTAGCGGGACTGTGGACCTACAATGAGCAGTTCTTC. Protein product: CASSQDLVLAGLWTYNEQFF.

The chain employs TRBV5-1 and TRBJ2-2; 7 nucleotides match TRBD2. CDR3 length equals 14 residues. Germline CDR1 SGHRS, CDR2 YFSETQ. V gave up 2 bases and J gave up 5 bases; unmatched junction bases: 3. Written as DNA, the CDR3 is TGCGCCAGCAGCTTTGGCGGGAGTACCGGGGAGCTGTTTTTT. Translating gives CASSFGGSTGELFF. The full variable domain, in which reference TRBV5-1 and TRBJ2-2 provide the parts outside the CDR3, is KAGVTQTPRYLIKTRGQQVTLSCSPISGHRSVSWYQQTPGQGLQFLFEYFSETQRNKGNFPGRFSGRQFSNSRSEMNVSTLELGDSALYLCASSFGGSTGELFFGEGSRLTVL.

This CDR3 is CASSSTGFREQYF. The CDR3 nucleotides are TGTGCCAGCAGCTCCACAGGGTTCCGCGAGCAGTACTTC. This chain links TRBV5-5 with TRBJ2-7; weak D call: TRBD1 (6 bases). The CDR3 is made up of 13 amino acids. From germline, CDR1 is SGHKS and CDR2 YYEKEE (reference sequence). The ends were cut back, 3 bases at V and 6 bases at J, with 13 bases in the middle.

This clone appeared once. This chain joins TRBV5-1 and TRBJ1-1; no reliable D call. With 3 bases removed from V and 4 bases from J, the gap between germline ends came to 16 bases. This CDR3 spans 15 amino acids. CDR1 is SGHRS, CDR2 YFSETQ, per germline. This CDR3 is CASSSRRDGGTEAFF. The CDR3, as DNA: TGCGCCAGCAGCTCCCGGAGGGATGGAGGCACTGAAGCTTTCTTT.

V gene TRBV28 combines with J gene TRBJ2-5; 9 nucleotides match TRBD1. CDR3 size: 14 residues. Germline V lookup: CDR1 MDHEN, CDR2 SYDVKM. Trimming removed 5 bases from V and 5 bases from J; junction bases left unmatched: 6. CDR3 coding DNA: TGTGCCAGCAGTCGGGACAGGGCTGAGGAGACCCAGTACTTC. Encoded protein: CASSRDRAEETQYF.

J is TRBJ2-1 and V is TRBV27; 8 bases are a match to TRBD1. This CDR3 is built from 14 residues. The V and J ends lost 5 bases and 1 base, in that order; junction bases with no gene match: 1. Germline CDR1 is MNHEY and CDR2 is SMNVEV (reference sequence). The CDR3 DNA is TGTGCCAGCAGTGGGACAGGATCCTACAATGAGCAGTTCTTC. Translation gives CASSGTGSYNEQFF.

This clone was counted a few times. The rearrangement joins TRBV19 to TRBJ1-2; D is ambiguous. There are 16 residues in the CDR3. Deletions cut 5 bases from V and 0 bases from J, with 16 bases between. Germline V lookup: CDR1 LNHDA, CDR2 SQIVND (reference sequence). The CDR3 loop is CASSGGAGLSNYGYTF. The CDR3 DNA reads as TGTGCCAGTAGTGGAGGTGCGGGCCTTTCTAACTATGGCTACACCTTC.

The CDR3 DNA reads as TGTGCCAGCAGCTTGCTGTCCGCCGGGAAAGATACGCAGTATTTT. It is translated as CASSLLSAGKDTQYF. The chain combines TRBV7-2 with TRBJ2-3, with TRBD2 as a possible D gene (5 bases). The CDR3 is 15 residues long. Trimming removed 3 bases from V and 5 bases from J, with 15 bases in between. Germline V gives CDR1 SGHTA, CDR2 FQGNSA.

The CDR3 nucleotides read TGTGCCAGCAGAGTGAGTAACACTGAAGCTTTCTTT. This codes for CASRVSNTEAFF. The chain joins TRBV27 to TRBJ1-1, with D uncertain. Germline V CDR1 and CDR2: MNHEY, SMNVEV (reference sequence). The CDR3 length is 12 residues. The ends were cut back, 6 bases at V and 2 bases at J, with 7 bases in the middle.

The V and J genes are TRBV7-2 and TRBJ2-3, with D unclear. Trimming shortened V by 1 base and J by 5 bases, and 10 bases separated the two germline ends. CDR1 is SGHTA and CDR2 is FQGNSA in the germline V gene. The length of the CDR3 is 14 residues. The CDR3 spells CASSLESPGDTQYF. The CDR3 DNA sequence: TGTGCCAGCAGCTTAGAATCCCCGGGAGATACGCAGTATTTT.

The chain is built from TRBV10-1 and TRBJ2-7; 9 bases are shared with TRBD1. J was trimmed by 5 bases and V by 4 bases; bases with no gene match: 9. This CDR3 contains 15 residues. Germline V gene lookup returns CDR1 WNHNN and CDR2 SYGVQD (reference sequence). The CDR3 bases are TGCGCCAGCAGTGCGCCGGGACAGGGTAAAAACGAGCAGTACTTC. This translates into CASSAPGQGKNEQYF.

The chain joins TRBV9 to TRBJ1-2; maybe TRBD1 (5 bases). Trimming pared 0 bases from V and 5 bases from J, leaving 8 bases between. The CDR3 covers 13 residues. The germline gives CDR1 SGDLS, CDR2 YYNGEE. The CDR3 reads CASSVEQGYGYTF. CDR3 sequence (DNA): TGTGCCAGCAGCGTAGAGCAGGGTTATGGCTACACCTTC.

The rearrangement uses TRBV10-2 and TRBJ1-2; the D gene is possibly TRBD1 (6 bases). There are 14 residues in the CDR3. V was pared by 6 bases and J by 1 base, with 12 bases between. CDR1 is WSHSY, CDR2 SAAADI, per germline. The CDR3 DNA follows: TGCGCCAGCAGCATGCAGGGGAGTAACTATGGCTACACCTTC. Translation gives CASSMQGSNYGYTF.

The chain has TRBV27 and TRBJ2-7; possible D gene TRBD1, 5 bases. In germline, CDR1 is MNHEY, CDR2 SMNVEV (reference sequence). The V end was cut by 6 bases, the J end by 1 base, with 19 bases between. The CDR3 covers 16 residues. Here the CDR3 DNA reads TGTGCCAGCAGAGCTGCCTCGACAGCCCCGTCCTACGAGCAGTACTTC. Its translation: CASRAASTAPSYEQYF.

This chain links TRBV28 with TRBJ2-7, with no clear D. V dropped 5 bases and J dropped 0 bases, with 17 bases sitting between them. CDR1 and CDR2 from the germline V gene are MDHEN and SYDVKM. CDR3 length: 16 residues. CDR3 DNA sequence: TGTGCCAGCAGTCCGACGACTCGCGGCAGCTCCTACGAGCAGTACTTC. Protein sequence: CASSPTTRGSSYEQYF.

This clone was counted only a few times. The J gene is TRBJ2-1, the V gene TRBV19; possibly TRBD1 for D (5 bases). This CDR3 comprises 13 residues. V shed 5 bases and J shed 4 bases, with 9 bases lying between them. Germline V gene sequence: CDR1 LNHDA, CDR2 SQIVND (reference sequence). The CDR3 coding sequence is TGTGCCAGTAGTCCTAGGACATACAATGAGCAGTTCTTC. This codes for CASSPRTYNEQFF.

The chain employs TRBV5-4 and TRBJ2-7, with 10 bases identical to TRBD1. J was trimmed by 1 base and V by 3 bases; bases with no gene match: 4. The germline V gene encodes CDR1 SGHNT and CDR2 YYREEE (reference sequence). The CDR3 runs to 15 residues. The CDR3 sequence: CASSSRQGASYEQYF. The DNA for the CDR3 is TGTGCCAGCAGCTCTCGACAGGGGGCTTCCTACGAGCAGTACTTC.

The V and J genes are TRBV12-1 and TRBJ2-5; the DNA was not compared with TRBD2, the D call given in the table. TRBV12-1 constitutes a pseudogene. The CDR3 totals 14 residues. This CDR3 is CASSLGLEGGTQYF. DNA of the CDR3: TGTGCCAGCAGCCTCGGACTGGAGGGAGGGACCCAGTACTTC.

The chain links TRBV5-6 to TRBJ1-5; 9 bases fit TRBD1. The CDR3 contains 15 residues. The V segment lost 9 bases and the J segment 3 bases; nucleotides outside the gene matches: 10. The germline gives CDR1 SGHDT, CDR2 YYEEEE. The CDR3 is CAIKDRGGDNQPQHF. The CDR3 DNA reads as TGTGCCATCAAGGACAGGGGAGGCGACAATCAGCCCCAGCATTTT.